The subject of this entry is one TCR beta chain. This clonotype showed up just a few times. The specificity of this receptor is unknown. Per-base quality was not reported, and no clone a single base away is much larger than it. There are 12 amino acids in the CDR3, from cysteine to phenylalanine inclusive. The CDR3 DNA has 36 bases and is translated from base 1. Taken from the germline V gene, the CDR1 and CDR2 loops are SQVTM and ANQGSEA. V and J lose 6 bases and 5 bases, and a span of 14 bases separates them. Library generation was performed with RT-PCR. The reads were generated on an Illumina HiSeq 2500. The public reads were reanalyzed by TCRdb: fastp trimming at Q25, MiXCR alignment, in-frame beta chains only. One record per CDR3 amino acid sequence lists the most common genes and DNA. The table for this sample lists 500,000 to 600,000 distinct CDR3 sequences; more than 15% of them were counted only once. In total, the top ten clones hold 2.5% to 3.5% of the sample.

These data originate in a study of response to subunit inactivated influenza vaccine (dated by TCRdb to about 2018). For context, the study as a whole: Deep quantitative profiling of the T cell receptor repertoire was used in the study to follow responses to a trivalent subunit inactivated influenza vaccine.

The investigation overall reported the following: The authors proposed that each seasonal influenza vaccination may bring in only a limited number of new T cells.

The sequencing here drew on CD4+ T cells sorted from PBMCs, taken less than 25 months after vaccination. The sequence came from a man in his fifties or sixties who received an inactivated influenza vaccine. Donor details come from another sample of the same person, matched by shared clones. This sequence uses TRBV29-1 and TRBJ2-7; the D gene is not confidently resolved. The CDR3 region has the sequence CSVLRAANEQYF. The nucleotide sequence is TGCAGCGTACTCCGCGCCGCGAACGAGCAGTACTTC.